These 15 T cell receptor beta chains were all obtained from the same sample, sequenced in a study of T cell responses to AZD1222 COVID-19 vaccine (dated by TCRdb to the early 2020s). Receptors were amplified or captured by the immunoSEQ multiplex PCR assay. The clones in this table, taken by TCRdb from immuneACCESS, are in-frame only. Not every clone is retained; where verified, under half of the shortfall comes from an unresolved V gene, and the cause of the rest is unknown. The sample contains 90,000 to 120,000 clones, around 94% of them found a single time. Approximately 2.2% of the sample rests with the top ten. Per the publication, the time point label means: baseline before first vaccination. Sample: peripheral blood, taken on day 0 of AZD1222 vaccination. These receptors originate from an adult in good health.

This clone has a single count. This chain joins TRBV27 and TRBJ1-2, with D maybe TRBD1 (5 bases). Germline CDR1 and CDR2: MNHEY and SMNVEV (reference sequence). There are 13 residues in the CDR3. V gave up 5 bases and J gave up 4 bases, with 11 bases separating them. CDR3 sequence (DNA): TGTGCCAGCAGTCTGGGGCCCCCCTATGGCTACACCTTC. Its translation: CASSLGPPYGYTF.

This chain links TRBV18 with TRBJ2-1, with TRBD1 matching 9 bases. The trim removed 2 bases at V and 3 bases at J, leaving 2 bases unmatched. The length of the CDR3 is 15 residues. Germline lookup yields CDR1 KGHSH and CDR2 LQKENI. The CDR3 region is CASSPRTGDYNEQFF. Here the CDR3 DNA reads TGTGCCAGCTCACCAAGGACAGGGGACTACAATGAGCAGTTCTTC.

The chain couples TRBV30 to TRBJ1-1; the D is unclear. The length of the CDR3 is 18 residues. V gave up 0 bases and J gave up 1 base, with 21 bases separating them. Germline CDR1 and CDR2: GTSNPN and SVGIG (reference sequence). The CDR3 is CAWSVRLGVGRENTEAFF. The CDR3 DNA reads as TGTGCCTGGAGTGTACGGCTCGGGGTAGGGAGGGAGAACACTGAAGCTTTCTTT.

V and J are TRBV27 and TRBJ1-2; TRBD1 is a possible D gene (5 bases). V shed 7 bases and J shed 6 bases, with 15 bases lying between them. Per germline, CDR1 MNHEY and CDR2 SMNVEV (reference sequence). There are 13 residues in the CDR3. In nucleotides, the CDR3 is TGTGCCAGCATGGGGATCAAGGGGCATGGCTACACCTTC. Protein product: CASMGIKGHGYTF.

This CDR3 is CASSGWKGRSGANVLTF. For the CDR3, the DNA is TGTGCCAGCAGTGGTTGGAAGGGTCGCTCTGGGGCCAACGTCCTGACTTTC. V usage is TRBV2 and J usage is TRBJ2-6; D gene uncertain. V dropped 4 bases and J dropped 0 bases, with 13 bases sitting between them. The CDR3 runs to 17 residues. Per germline, CDR1 SNHLY and CDR2 FYNNEI.

This clone appeared once. The rearrangement links TRBV7-6 to TRBJ1-3, with TRBD1 as a possible D gene (6 bases). Germline CDR1 is SGHVS and CDR2 is FNYEAQ. V shed 0 bases and J shed 3 bases, with 9 bases lying between them. This CDR3 contains 15 residues. The CDR3 region is CASSLATGSGNTIYF. The CDR3 DNA is TGTGCCAGCAGCTTAGCTACAGGGAGTGGAAACACCATATATTTT.

This clone was counted once. The chain is built from TRBV18 and TRBJ1-4; D remains ambiguous. The CDR3 has 14 residues. The V end lost 3 bases, the J end lost 7 bases, and 12 bases lay between the germline ends. Germline V CDR1 and CDR2: KGHSH, LQKENI. CDR3 sequence reads: CASSPGRFLEKLFF. DNA of the CDR3: TGTGCCAGCTCACCTGGGAGGTTTCTTGAAAAACTGTTTTTT.

This chain uses TRBV5-1 with TRBJ2-7; 7 bases fit TRBD1. Germline V gives CDR1 SGHRS, CDR2 YFSETQ. V gave up 0 bases and J gave up 4 bases; unmatched junction bases: 4. This CDR3 is 14 amino acids long. As DNA, the CDR3 is TGCGCCAGCAGCTTGGTTCCAGGGGGATACGAGCAGTACTTC. It is translated as CASSLVPGGYEQYF. The full variable domain, rest sourced from reference TRBV5-1 and TRBJ2-7, is KAGVTQTPRYLIKTRGQQVTLSCSPISGHRSVSWYQQTPGQGLQFLFEYFSETQRNKGNFPGRFSGRQFSNSRSEMNVSTLELGDSALYLCASSLVPGGYEQYFGPGTRLTVT.

The chain recombines TRBV19 with TRBJ2-7; 8 bases fit TRBD1. The CDR3 contains 14 residues. In germline, CDR1 is LNHDA, CDR2 SQIVND (reference sequence). Germline trimming cut 9 bases from V and 2 bases from J; bases unmatched to any gene: 9. The CDR3 sequence: CASATRDRPYEQYF. CDR3 DNA sequence: TGTGCCAGCGCAACCCGGGACAGGCCCTACGAGCAGTACTTC. Complete variable domain (other parts from reference TRBV19 and TRBJ2-7): DGGITQSPKYLFRKEGQNVTLSCEQNLNHDAMYWYRQDPGQGLRLIYYSQIVNDFQKGDIAEGYSVSREKKESFPLTVTSAQKNPTAFYLCASATRDRPYEQYFGPGTRLTVT.

The chain couples TRBV19 to TRBJ1-2; TRBD1 aligns across 8 bases. The V gene end was trimmed by 1 base and the J gene end by 6 bases; junction bases not matched to a gene: 7. CDR3 length equals 15 residues. Germline V gives CDR1 LNHDA, CDR2 SQIVND (reference sequence). CDR3 in amino acids: CASSIVQGARNGYTF. For the CDR3, the DNA is TGTGCCAGTAGTATAGTTCAGGGGGCAAGAAATGGCTACACCTTC.

This sequence joins TRBV27 and TRBJ2-1; D might be TRBD1 or TRBD2, each matching 6 bases. V was shortened by 2 bases and J by 5 bases, with 13 bases between the two germline ends. The CDR3 is 15 residues long. Germline CDR1 reads MNHEY; CDR2 reads SMNVEV (reference sequence). The CDR3 sequence: CASSLIGGPDNEQFF. The DNA of the CDR3 is TGTGCCAGCAGTTTAATAGGGGGGCCCGACAATGAGCAGTTCTTC.

The chain carries TRBV19 and TRBJ1-5; possible D gene TRBD1, 5 bases. The CDR3 extends over 18 amino acids. Germline assignment: CDR1 LNHDA and CDR2 SQIVND (reference sequence). The ends were cut back, 0 bases at V and 4 bases at J, with 19 bases in the middle. Here the CDR3 DNA reads TGTGCCAGTAGTATAGAAGGGACTAAAAGGCTTAAAAATCAGCCCCAGCATTTT. Its protein product is CASSIEGTKRLKNQPQHF.

The chain is built from TRBV11-3 and TRBJ2-2, with D unclear. V was trimmed by 0 bases and J by 6 bases, leaving 5 bases between them. Germline CDR1 is SGHNT and CDR2 is YENEEA. This CDR3 is 13 amino acids long. The CDR3 coding sequence is TGTGCCAGCAGCTTAGATTACCCCGGGGAGCTGTTTTTT. Amino acids: CASSLDYPGELFF.

The V and J genes are TRBV19 and TRBJ1-4, with 11 bases identical to TRBD1. Looked up from germline, CDR1 is LNHDA and CDR2 is SQIVND (reference sequence). V dropped 2 bases and J dropped 10; count of bases not matched to a gene: 3. This CDR3 is built from 14 residues. The CDR3 sequence is CASSIPGQGGKLFF. The CDR3, as DNA: TGTGCCAGTAGTATACCGGGACAGGGGGGAAAACTGTTTTTT.

The CDR3 reads CASSDEGRMSNQPQHF. Written as DNA, the CDR3 is TGTGCCAGCAGTGATGAGGGGAGGATGAGCAATCAGCCCCAGCATTTT. This sequence joins TRBV6-4 and TRBJ1-5; TRBD1 is a possible D gene (5 bases). Trimming took 3 bases from V and 1 from J, leaving 13 bases between them. Germline V gene sequence: CDR1 MRHNA, CDR2 SNTAGT. The CDR3 has 16 residues.